This note documents a single T cell receptor beta chain sequence. This clone turned up a few times. The antigen it recognizes is unknown. No clone much larger than this one lies a single base away; base qualities are absent. The trial excluded patients who had a history of autoimmune disease or were on systemic immunosuppression. Peripheral blood for TCR sequencing was collected from all dose cohorts at baseline, on cycle 4 day 1, and on cycle 7 day 1. The samples were taken from a phase I, first-in-human, multicenter, open-label dose-escalation trial of ivuxolimab. Adults with locally advanced or metastatic head and neck squamous cell, hepatocellular, melanoma or renal cell carcinoma were enrolled in the trial. CD4+ and CD8+ T cells were sorted separately from peripheral blood before TCR sequencing. To sequence the TCRbeta CDR3 region, genomic DNA was isolated from the sorted cells. The immunoSEQ Assay was used for sequencing of TCRbeta CDR3 regions. TCRdb carries this immuneACCESS record with in-frame sequences only. Its versions omit some clonotypes, under half of them owing to an unresolved V gene in the studies checked, with the rest unexplained. The sample table contains about 40,000 clones; only one count was recorded for around 88% of them. Jointly, the top ten make up 20% to 30% of the sample.

The data were obtained in a study of OX40 agonist ivuxolimab in advanced cancers. Regarding the complete study: Ivuxolimab, which targeted the costimulatory receptor OX40 (CD134), was an agonistic, fully human IgG2 monoclonal antibody. Intravenous ivuxolimab was administered to patients every 2 weeks at six dose levels: 0.01, 0.1, 0.3, 1.5, 3 and 10 mg/kg. Of the 50 to 55 patients in dose escalation, some 20 had hepatocellular carcinoma, roughly 15 had melanoma, 9 had renal cell carcinoma and 9 had head and neck cancer. A male proportion of 82.7% and a mean age of roughly 58 years, ranging from roughly 23 to 85, were recorded for the dose-escalation cohort. Prior anti-PD-1, anti-PD-L1 or anti-CTLA-4 therapy was permitted, and 30% to 50% of dose-escalation patients had received checkpoint inhibitors. Partial responses were achieved by three dose-escalation patients, of whom one had hepatocellular carcinoma and two had cutaneous melanoma. The point of sequencing TCRbeta in the periphery was to test whether ivuxolimab changed TCR sequence diversity and drove clonal T-cell expansion. The paper reports the monotherapy dose-escalation portion (N ≈ 52 patients) of the phase I ivuxolimab trial.

The investigation overall reported the following: Low levels of normalized T-cell clonal expansion were also seen in some patients who did not respond. The antigen specificity of the peripheral T cells that underwent clonal expansion was not determined. On average, CD8+ T cells showed more expanded clones than CD4+ T cells after ivuxolimab. At doses of 0.1 to 3.0 mg/kg, clonal expansion of both CD4+ and CD8+ T cells in blood was seen between baseline and week 6. In the 0.1-3.0 mg/kg groups, partial responders had among the lowest normalized peripheral clonal expansion, particularly in CD8+ T cells.

The sequencing used CD4+ or CD8+ T cells sorted from blood, collected in a trial of the OX40 agonist ivuxolimab. The sequence derives from an adult with an advanced solid tumor such as melanoma, head and neck, liver or kidney cancer.

The nucleotides read TGTGCCAGCAGCCCATCGACCCTGGGGGACGAGCAGTACTTC. Its amino acids are CASSPSTLGDEQYF. The chain uses TRBV9 and TRBJ2-7, with the D segment possibly TRBD1 or TRBD2, each aligning over 5 bases. V drops 4 bases and J drops 5 bases, leaving 16 bases in between. Its CDR3 holds 14 amino acids, cysteine through phenylalanine. Kept here is only the CDR3 DNA, which spans 42 bases and is read in frame from base 1. The germline V gene gives CDR1 as SGDLS and CDR2 as YYNGEE.